Included here is one T cell receptor (beta chain) sequence, with context. This sample was taken from a study of human thymus T cells. This CDR3 contains 15 residues. The V and J ends lost 2 bases and 10 bases respectively, with 19 bases between them. Germline V CDR1 and CDR2: SGHNT, YYREEE (reference sequence). Assay: immunoSEQ multiplex PCR; the TCRdb copy retains only in-frame clones and omits some. The data show some 40,000 clones, roughly 94% seen once. Donor material was obtained from healthy Finnish infants undergoing corrective surgery for congenital heart defects. No fixed cell number was used; all available blood leukocytes supplied DNA.

Sample: blood. This sequence joins TRBV5-4 and TRBJ2-1; D tentatively fits TRBD1 or TRBD2 (7 bases each). The origin of this receptor is a boy younger than two with a congenital heart defect but otherwise immunologically healthy. CDR3 in amino acids: CASSFLLARGGEQFF. CDR3 nucleotides: TGTGCCAGCAGCTTTTTACTCGCCAGGGGGGGAGAGCAGTTCTTC.